This T cell receptor beta chain came from a study of PD-1 blockade in classical Hodgkin lymphoma. CDR1 is GTSNPN, CDR2 SVGIG, per germline (reference sequence). The CDR3 contains 14 residues. V lost 0 bases, J lost 3 bases, and 11 bases lay in between. Study-wide findings and caveats: Complete responders started with a diversity level that resembled newly diagnosed patients at baseline.

Repertoires were generated with immunoSEQ multiplex PCR, while TCRdb's copy carries only in-frame clones and drops some. The table lists around 100,000 clones, around nine tenths of them singletons. This clone was recorded only once. Its antigen is still unknown. No patient escaped relapse after autologous stem cell transplantation, and brentuximab vedotin exposure varied. The material was peripheral blood mononuclear cells (PBMCs), obtained before the second cycle of nivolumab. This TCR was recovered from a human donor with classical Hodgkin lymphoma. The genes are TRBV30 and TRBJ1-1, with D perhaps TRBD1 (5 bases). The CDR3 nucleotides read TGTGCCTGGAGTGTAGGTCAGGGAGACACTGAAGCTTTCTTT. Translation: CAWSVGQGDTEAFF.